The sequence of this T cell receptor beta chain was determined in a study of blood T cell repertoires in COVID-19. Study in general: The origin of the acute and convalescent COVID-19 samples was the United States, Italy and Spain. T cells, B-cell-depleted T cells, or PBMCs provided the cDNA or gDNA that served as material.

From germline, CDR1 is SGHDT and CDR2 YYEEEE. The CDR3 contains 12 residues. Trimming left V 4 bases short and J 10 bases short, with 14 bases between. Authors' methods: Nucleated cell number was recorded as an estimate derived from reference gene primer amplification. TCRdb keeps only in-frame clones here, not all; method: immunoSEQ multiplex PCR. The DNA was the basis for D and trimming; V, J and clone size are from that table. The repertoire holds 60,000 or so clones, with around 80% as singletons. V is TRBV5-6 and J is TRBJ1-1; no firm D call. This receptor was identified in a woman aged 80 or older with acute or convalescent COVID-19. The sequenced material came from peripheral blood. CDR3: CASSPGLKAAFF. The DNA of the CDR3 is TGTGCCAGCAGCCCTGGACTGAAGGCAGCTTTCTTT.